The 20 T cell receptor beta chains below were found in one sample sequenced in a study of T cell repertoires in cytomegalovirus infection. The antigens for these receptors are not known. TCRdb called the reads again in MiXCR, with one record for every CDR3 protein. The sample consists of hundreds of thousands of distinct CDR3 sequences, roughly 34% of them appearing once. The sequencing used cultured PBMCs, collected from culture after CMV antigen stimulation. Receptor source: a human donor in good health (CMV status not recorded). Some clones in this sample may be carry-over from other donors' samples.

The chain couples TRBV27 to TRBJ2-1; D is unclear. Germline V gene data show CDR1 as MNHEY and CDR2 as SMNVEV (reference sequence). The CDR3 consists of 12 residues. V lost 3 bases and J lost 7, with 7 bases in between. CDR3 DNA: TGTGCCAGCAGTTTCGGGCTTAATGAGCAGTTCTTC. Amino acids: CASSFGLNEQFF.

This clonotype was found a few times. The chain has TRBV7-2 and TRBJ2-5; 15 bases fit TRBD2. Unmatched junction bases numbered 6, after V lost 3 bases and J lost 4 bases. CDR1 and CDR2 from the germline V gene are SGHTA and FQGNSA. The CDR3 extends over 17 amino acids. This CDR3 is CASSLGLAGGLRETQYF. The CDR3 region has the DNA TGTGCCAGCAGCTTGGGACTAGCGGGAGGTTTGCGAGAGACCCAGTACTTC.

The V and J genes are TRBV12-3 or TRBV12-4 and TRBJ1-5; D ambiguous. V was cut by 3 bases and J by 5 bases, with 14 bases left in between. The CDR3 is 15 amino acids. The CDR3 here is CASSFRSAAHQPQHF. CDR3 nucleotide sequence: TGTGCCAGCAGTTTTCGGTCGGCCGCGCATCAGCCCCAGCATTTT.

The rearrangement joins TRBV12-3 or TRBV12-4 to TRBJ2-5, with D unclear. V was shortened by 2 bases and J by 5 bases, with 12 bases between the two germline ends. The CDR3 length is 14 residues. The CDR3 protein is CASSLNWVEETQYF. DNA for the CDR3: TGTGCCAGCAGTTTAAACTGGGTGGAGGAGACCCAGTACTTC.

This clonotype came up many times. The rearrangement links TRBV14 to TRBJ1-3; D remains ambiguous. Trimming pared 2 bases from V and 7 bases from J, leaving 6 bases between. The CDR3 spans 12 residues. CDR1 is SGHDN and CDR2 is FVKESK in the germline V gene. The CDR3 is CASSQRPNTIYF. CDR3 DNA sequence: TGTGCCAGCAGCCAACGCCCGAACACCATATATTTT.

This sequence joins TRBV7-8 and TRBJ2-3, with 7 bases aligning to TRBD2. Germline V gene lookup returns CDR1 SGHVS and CDR2 FQNEAQ. The CDR3 extends over 16 amino acids. The V and J ends lost 0 bases and 2 bases, in that order; junction bases with no gene match: 5. As DNA, the CDR3 is TGTGCCAGCAGCTTAGCGTCTAGCGGTTTCACAGATACGCAGTATTTT. Its translation: CASSLASSGFTDTQYF.

The gene calls are TRBV10-3 and TRBJ2-3, with unresolved D. The CDR3 totals 12 residues. Germline V gives CDR1 ENHRY, CDR2 SYGVKD. Trimming took off 8 bases at V and 5 bases at J, with 11 bases between the two ends. The CDR3 coding sequence is TGTGCCATCCGCCAAGTCGGAGATACGCAGTATTTT. Its protein product is CAIRQVGDTQYF.

The gene calls are TRBV4-1 and TRBJ1-3; 7 bases line up with TRBD1. In germline, CDR1 is MGHRA, CDR2 YSYEKL. The CDR3 spans 17 residues. V shed 1 base and J 3 bases; nucleotides not matched to a gene: 9. CDR3 bases: TGCGCCAGCAGCCAAGCTTCGGCTCGGGACAGTGGAAACACCATATATTTT. It is translated as CASSQASARDSGNTIYF.

This clonotype was found a few times. The gene calls are TRBV19 and TRBJ1-5; D is unclear. Per the germline V gene, CDR1 is LNHDA and CDR2 is SQIVND (reference sequence). The CDR3 covers 14 residues. V lost 7 bases, J lost 1 base, and 11 bases lay in between. CDR3 in DNA: TGTGCCAGTACCCATAAAGCCAGCAATCAGCCCCAGCATTTT. This translates into CASTHKASNQPQHF.

This clonotype was detected many times. This chain joins TRBV11-2 and TRBJ1-4; D unresolved. Germline loops: CDR1 SGHAT, CDR2 FQNNGV. The CDR3 is made up of 13 amino acids. Trimming cost V 2 bases and J 7 bases, with 8 bases left between them. CDR3 coding DNA: TGTGCCAGCAGCTTATCAATGGCTGAAAAACTGTTTTTT. It is translated as CASSLSMAEKLFF.

The chain employs TRBV7-2 and TRBJ1-1, with D possibly TRBD1 on 5 matching bases. The CDR3 loop spans 15 amino acids. Per germline, CDR1 SGHTA and CDR2 FQGNSA. Trimming removed 5 bases at V and 0 bases at J, with 13 bases between. CDR3 region: CASSPSGTVNTEAFF. CDR3 DNA sequence: TGTGCCAGCAGCCCATCCGGGACGGTGAACACTGAAGCTTTCTTT.

A few counts support this clonotype. The chain employs TRBV6-5 and TRBJ2-7; D is unclear. Trimming pared 7 bases from V and 3 bases from J, leaving 16 bases between. The germline V gene has CDR1 MNHEY and CDR2 SVGAGI. The CDR3 runs to 14 residues. CDR3 in amino acids: CASKLGPLGYEQYF. CDR3 DNA: TGTGCCAGCAAACTTGGGCCTCTGGGCTACGAGCAGTACTTC.

The gene calls are TRBV6-2 or TRBV6-3 and TRBJ2-1, with 11 bases matching TRBD2. Unmatched junction bases numbered 6, after V lost 5 bases and J lost 9 bases. There are 14 residues in the CDR3. Looked up from germline, CDR1 is MNHEY and CDR2 is SVGEGT. The CDR3 bases are TGTGCCAGCAGTATACTAGCGGGAGTTAGTGAGCAGTTCTTC. It codes for CASSILAGVSEQFF.

This clonotype was counted ten times or more. The rearrangement links TRBV7-9 to TRBJ2-7; D is perhaps TRBD1 (5 bases). The length of the CDR3 is 11 residues. Germline V gives CDR1 SEHNR, CDR2 FQNEAQ (reference sequence). The V end was cut by 4 bases, the J end by 6 bases, with 7 bases between. CDR3 sequence reads: CASSWGGEQYV. The CDR3, as DNA: TGTGCCAGCAGCTGGGGCGGCGAGCAGTACGTC.

The chain recombines TRBV27 with TRBJ1-1; 7 bases agree with TRBD1. V shed 1 base, J shed 5 bases, and the junction held 13 bases outside the gene matches. Germline CDR1 is MNHEY and CDR2 is SMNVEV (reference sequence). The CDR3 has 17 residues. The DNA for the CDR3 is TGTGCCAGCAGTTTATTTCCTATTGGTGCAGGGGGTACTGAAGCTTTCTTT. Its protein is CASSLFPIGAGGTEAFF.

A remark on this clonotype: An end of the junction differs from the germline gene, which may be a read error. The J gene is TRBJ1-2, the V gene TRBV27; D gene unclear. Germline V gene lookup returns CDR1 MNHEY and CDR2 SMNVEV (reference sequence). This CDR3 is built from 13 residues. CDR3 DNA: TGTGCCAGCAGGTCGGTGGTGGACTATGGCCACACCTTC. It yields the protein CASRSVVDYGHTF.

This clonotype was counted only a few times. V and J are TRBV6-1 and TRBJ2-6; 8 positions agree with TRBD2. From germline, CDR1 is MNHNS and CDR2 SASEGT. CDR3 length equals 16 residues. V dropped 8 bases and J dropped 0; count of bases not matched to a gene: 6. The CDR3 DNA is TGTGCCAGCCGTAGCGGGACGAGCTCTGGGGCCAACGTCCTGACTTTC. Amino acid sequence: CASRSGTSSGANVLTF.

The chain joins TRBV28 to TRBJ1-5, with 7 bases lining up with TRBD1. The CDR3 is made up of 14 amino acids. The V gene's germline CDR1 is MDHEN and CDR2 SYDVKM. V lost 6 bases to trimming and J lost 4 bases; unmatched junction nucleotides: 6. The CDR3 spells CASRTPGQNQPQHF. In DNA, the CDR3 is TGTGCCAGCAGGACACCGGGACAGAATCAGCCCCAGCATTTT.

This clonotype was counted ten times or more. J is TRBJ2-3 and V is TRBV7-2; D not resolved. The CDR3 extends over 15 amino acids. Trimming left V 5 bases short and J 2 bases short, with 14 bases between. CDR1 is SGHTA and CDR2 is FQGNSA in the germline V gene. This CDR3 reads CASSPSLSSTDTQYF. Written as DNA, the CDR3 is TGTGCCAGCAGCCCGAGTCTATCTTCCACAGATACGCAGTATTTT.

CDR3 in amino acids: CASSSAGRPQHF. The CDR3 DNA is TGTGCCAGCAGTTCTGCGGGGCGGCCCCAGCATTTT. The V and J genes are TRBV6-1 and TRBJ1-5, with D possibly being TRBD1 (5 bases). The CDR3 loop spans 12 amino acids. Germline V gives CDR1 MNHNS, CDR2 SASEGT. Trimming pared 5 bases from V and 9 bases from J, leaving 11 bases between.